These T cell receptor beta chains were read from a single sample in a study of T cells expressing NK-cell markers. Following a re-call of the 5' RACE reads, TCRdb has one entry per CDR3 protein and lacks DNA. The listing contains about half a million distinct CDR3 sequences. Sequenced material: blood T cells: a sorted CD56 or NKG2C T cell subset, CD4+ or CD8+ T cells, or bulk PBMC T cells (not recorded which). The receptors shown here come from a woman aged 45-65 years in good health. Both conserved end residues are part of each CDR3.

>TRBJ2-1|TRBV3-1
CASSQELAGADEQFF
>TRBJ2-1|TRBV5-1
CASSPLGKGAYNEQFF
>TRBJ2-1|TRBV10-3
CAIRTSGSNNEQFF
>TRBJ2-1|TRBV20-1
CSATSSSGRLENEQFF
>TRBJ1-1|TRBV5-5
CASSFSGTLGGKTFF
>TRBJ1-1|TRBV20-1
CSARDFDRGGTEAFF
>TRBJ2-1|TRBV5-4
CASSLGGQGDHEQFF
>TRBJ1-5|TRBV20-1
CSARPARGPNQPQHF
>TRBJ2-1|TRBV7-9
CASSWNRDRVRGNEQFF
>TRBJ1-1|TRBV18
CASSPELVKNTEAFF
>TRBJ1-1|TRBV12-5
CASGLVNGATEAFF
>TRBJ2-1|TRBV20-1
CSARDPGLAGREQFF
>TRBJ2-5|TRBV7-8
CASSAGEVTQYF
>TRBJ2-7|TRBV12-3/TRBV12-4
CASSLATGTSGSLTYEQYF
>TRBJ2-1|TRBV12-3/TRBV12-4
CASSPGKAVNEQFF
>TRBJ2-1|TRBV20-1
CSAAGQRDEQFF
>TRBJ2-3|TRBV11-2
CASRSRALGGRTDTQYF
>TRBJ2-1|TRBV11-2
CASSPGSALNEQFF
>TRBJ2-2|TRBV25-1
CASRRGATNTGELFF
>TRBJ1-5|TRBV7-2
CASSLGQFNQPQHF
>TRBJ2-1|TRBV7-3
CASSPQAGGRTNEQFF
>TRBJ2-1|TRBV29-1
CSVGVSGAREQFF
>TRBJ2-5|TRBV5-1
CASSLGQGAPSETQYF
>TRBJ1-3|TRBV11-2
CASSLNDVNTIYF
>TRBJ2-5|TRBV5-1
CASSLAVAVALETQYF
>TRBJ2-1|TRBV7-7
CASSLGKTYEQFF
>TRBJ2-4|TRBV5-6
CASSFGTGIAKNIQYF
>TRBJ2-1|TRBV7-3
CASSLLVDQREQFF
>TRBJ2-1|TRBV5-1
CASSRSGSPNNEQFF
>TRBJ2-2|TRBV27
CASSSQVHTGELFF